This T cell receptor (beta chain) was captured in a study of STAT5B mutations in CD4+ large granular lymphocyte leukemia. Study in general: Among healthy controls, a particular HLA allele went with more CDR3 'QG' motifs. Study results and limitations: Patient CD4-sorted repertoires stayed more clonal than healthy ones after leukemic-clone removal. Roughly a quarter of private leukemic clonotypes occurred rarely in other patients' non-leukemic repertoires.

This clone turned up a few times. Its antigen is not known. The survey-level immunoSEQ assay was used. The data were produced by immunoSEQ multiplex PCR, yet TCRdb's version contains in-frame clones alone and is incomplete. The table has approximately 30,000 clones, approximately 67% seen once. Sample: CD4+ T cells from blood buffy coats. This clonotype originated in a human donor in good health.

This CDR3 is CASSLGREKLFF. CDR3 nucleotide sequence: TGTGCCAGCAGCTTAGGCAGAGAAAAACTGTTTTTT. The gene calls are TRBV5-8 and TRBJ1-4; unclear D gene. This CDR3 contains 12 residues. In germline, CDR1 is SGHTS, CDR2 YDEGEE. The ends were cut back, 2 bases at V and 8 bases at J, with 7 bases in the middle.